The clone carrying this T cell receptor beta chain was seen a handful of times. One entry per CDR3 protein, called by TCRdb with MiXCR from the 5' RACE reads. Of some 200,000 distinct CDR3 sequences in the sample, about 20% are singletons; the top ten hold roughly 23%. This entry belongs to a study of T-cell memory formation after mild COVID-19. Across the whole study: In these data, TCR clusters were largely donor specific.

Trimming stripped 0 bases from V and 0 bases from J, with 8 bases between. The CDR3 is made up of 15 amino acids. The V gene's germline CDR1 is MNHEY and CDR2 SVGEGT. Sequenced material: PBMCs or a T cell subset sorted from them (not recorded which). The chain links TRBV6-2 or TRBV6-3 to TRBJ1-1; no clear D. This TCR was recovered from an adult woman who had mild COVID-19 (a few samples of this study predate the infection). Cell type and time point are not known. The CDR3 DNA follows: TGTGCCAGCAGTTACTCGACGTATATGAACACTGAAGCTTTCTTT. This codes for CASSYSTYMNTEAFF.